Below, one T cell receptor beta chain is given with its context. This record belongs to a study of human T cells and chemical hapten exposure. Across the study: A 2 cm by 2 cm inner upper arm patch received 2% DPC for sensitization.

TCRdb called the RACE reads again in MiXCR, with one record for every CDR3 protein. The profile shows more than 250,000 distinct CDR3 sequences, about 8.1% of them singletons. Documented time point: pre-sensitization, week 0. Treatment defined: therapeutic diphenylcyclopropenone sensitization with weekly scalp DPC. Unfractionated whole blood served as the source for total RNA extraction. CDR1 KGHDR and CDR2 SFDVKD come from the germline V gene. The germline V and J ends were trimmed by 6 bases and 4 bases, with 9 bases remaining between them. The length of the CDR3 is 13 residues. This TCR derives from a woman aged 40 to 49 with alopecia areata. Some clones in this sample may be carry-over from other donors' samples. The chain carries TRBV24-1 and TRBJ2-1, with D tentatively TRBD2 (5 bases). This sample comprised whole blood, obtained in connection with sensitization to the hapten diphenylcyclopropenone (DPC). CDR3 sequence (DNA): TGTGCCACCAGTCTTACGGGGTACAATGAGCAGTTCTTC. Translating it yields CATSLTGYNEQFF.